The text below deals with one T cell receptor (beta chain). This CDR3 region has 13 residues. V shed 1 base and J shed 6 bases, with 7 bases lying between them. CDR1 is LNHDA and CDR2 is SQIVND in the germline V gene (reference sequence). These data are taken from a study of Graves' ophthalmopathy and Graves' hyperthyroidism. At the level of the study: No treatment had been given when peripheral blood was collected at initial diagnosis.

Scientists amplified the TCR beta CDR3 regions from RNA transcripts. In the first round, RT-PCR was carried out with HTBI primers, and a multiplex PCR formed the second round. TCRdb reanalysed the multiplex PCR reads using MiXCR and keeps one entry per CDR3 protein. The table records hundreds of thousands of distinct CDR3 sequences, 35% to 50% of them present only once. The TCR originated in an adult man with Graves' ophthalmopathy. What was sequenced was peripheral blood. The chain combines TRBV19 with TRBJ1-5; D is unresolved. Written as DNA, the CDR3 is TGTGCCAGTAGTATAGGCTCGGGTCAGCCCCAGCATTTT. Translation gives CASSIGSGQPQHF.